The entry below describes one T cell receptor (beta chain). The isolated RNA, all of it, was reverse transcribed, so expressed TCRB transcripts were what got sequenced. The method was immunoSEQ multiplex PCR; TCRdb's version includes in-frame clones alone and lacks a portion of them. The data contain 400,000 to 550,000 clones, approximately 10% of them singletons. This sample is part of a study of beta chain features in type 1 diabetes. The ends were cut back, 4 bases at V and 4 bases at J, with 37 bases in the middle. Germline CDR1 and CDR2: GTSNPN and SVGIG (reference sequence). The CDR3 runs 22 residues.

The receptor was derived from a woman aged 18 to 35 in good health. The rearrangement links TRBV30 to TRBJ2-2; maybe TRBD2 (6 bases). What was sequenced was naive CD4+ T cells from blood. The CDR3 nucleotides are TGTGCCTGGAAGCAATTGGACACTATGGGAATAGCGGCGAACCGGGGCACCGGGGAGCTGTTTTTT. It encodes CAWKQLDTMGIAANRGTGELFF.